This entry is about one T cell receptor (beta chain). Its antigen remains unidentified. No base quality information exists; no much larger clone differs at one position. The immunoSEQ Assay, a bias-controlled multiplex PCR, was used to amplify TCRbeta CDR3 regions from genomic DNA. In the original analysis: The number of nucleated cells in each sample was estimated from the amplification of reference gene primers within the assay. Sequence reads were collapsed and filtered to measure the absolute abundance of every unique TCRbeta CDR3 rearrangement. For each sample, productive Simpson clonality was calculated by taking the square root of Simpson's diversity index across productive rearrangements. TCRdb's version of the immuneACCESS table is confined to in-frame rearrangements and falls short of the full clone set. An unresolved V gene accounts for under half of the shortfall where checked; the remainder is of unknown origin. D and trimming come from the DNA, and the V and J calls and clone size come from that table. The sample table lists over 110,000 clones, approximately 88% of them with a count of one. The top ten clones comprise about 28% of the sample.

This record comes from a study of blood T cell repertoires in COVID-19 (dated by TCRdb to about 2020). Regarding the study in general: Collaborator samples came from the United States, Italy and Spain and covered acute and convalescent phases of COVID-19. Deeply sampled blood TCRbeta repertoires from subjects exposed to, actively infected with, or recovered from COVID-19 were included in the dataset. HLA class I and class II types, where available, came from metadata supplied by the sample provider rather than from assay-based typing. Sample metadata almost always included a de-identified subject ID, COVID-19 status, age in years and sex. A freely available public database, intended as a resource for researchers studying the immune response to SARS-CoV-2, is where the repertoires were released. The prospective study material was composed of cDNA or gDNA derived from T cells, B-cell-depleted T cells, or PBMCs. Samples came from the ongoing ImmuneRACE study (first 160 participants) plus 1,254 subjects from 6 global collaborators.

Results and caveats for the whole study, not just this receptor: The amount of clinical and demographic metadata varied by source and participant and was provided uncurated.

Collaborating institutions collected whole blood in K2EDTA tubes following their own protocols. For TCRbeta analysis, collaborators shipped samples in one of three forms: frozen whole blood, isolated PBMCs, or DNA extracted from either of those sample types. The cysteine opens and the phenylalanine closes a CDR3 of 13 amino acids. Only the CDR3 region is kept as DNA, spanning 39 bases read in frame from base 1. V is pruned by 1 base and J by 8 bases, leaving 3 bases of the junction without a gene match. Taken from the germline V gene, the CDR1 and CDR2 loops are SGHRS and YFSETQ. The rearrangement joined TRBV5-1 to TRBJ1-2; 9 bases in the junction line up with TRBD1. The sample comprised peripheral blood. The clonotype originates from a human donor in a cohort sampled during active COVID-19. DNA sequence: TGCGCCAGCAGCTTGAGGACAGGGGAAGGCTACACCTTC. Its protein product is CASSLRTGEGYTF.